This TCR beta chain was found in a study of shared clonotypes between healthy human individuals. How the authors handled the data: For the immunoSEQ data, sequences were junction-only without quality scores, so filtering differed. The method was immunoSEQ multiplex PCR; TCRdb's version includes in-frame clones alone and lacks a portion of them. The V and J calls and the clone size are those of that table, but D and trimming were determined from the DNA. Here the sample spans approximately 710,000 clones, around 91% being singletons. The ends lost 4 bases at V and 5 bases at J; junction bases unmatched: 6. CDR1 SGHNT and CDR2 YYREEE come from the germline V gene (reference sequence). This CDR3 has 16 residues.

Sample: memory CD8+ T cells from PBMCs. Subset indicated: CD45RO+ cells pooled with CCR7-negative TemRA cells. The TCR sequence derives from a man aged 18 to 35 in good health. Some clones in this sample may be carry-over from other donors' samples. The chain joins TRBV5-4 to TRBJ2-2; 12 bases are a match to TRBD2. The CDR3 coding sequence is TGTGCCAGCAGCCTAGGACTAGCGGGACGAACCGGGGAGCTGTTTTTT. Its translation: CASSLGLAGRTGELFF. The full variable domain, with the rest looked up from reference TRBV5-4 and TRBJ2-2, is ETGVTQSPTHLIKTRGQQVTLRCSSQSGHNTVSWYQQALGQGPQFIFQYYREEENGRGNFPPRFSGLQFPNYSSELNVNALELDDSALYLCASSLGLAGRTGELFFGEGSRLTVL.